This T cell receptor beta chain appears in the sequencing data of a study of control samples from healthy donors and cancer patients. Details on this clone: This sample includes further DNA sequences coding for the same CDR3.

The CDR3 is made up of 15 amino acids. From germline, CDR1 is KGHSH and CDR2 LQKENI. The V end was cut by 0 bases, the J end by 2 bases, with 10 bases between. TCRdb's table, derived via immunoSEQ multiplex PCR, lists solely in-frame clones and lacks some. The profile shows 90,000 to 100,000 clones, 75% to 85% of them singletons. This receptor was identified in a woman in her 30s in good health. The sequencing input was blood. This chain joins TRBV18 and TRBJ1-2; D is ambiguous. The DNA of the CDR3 is TGTGCCAGCTCACCACCGGTGGGCGGAAACTATGGCTACACCTTC. Protein product: CASSPPVGGNYGYTF.